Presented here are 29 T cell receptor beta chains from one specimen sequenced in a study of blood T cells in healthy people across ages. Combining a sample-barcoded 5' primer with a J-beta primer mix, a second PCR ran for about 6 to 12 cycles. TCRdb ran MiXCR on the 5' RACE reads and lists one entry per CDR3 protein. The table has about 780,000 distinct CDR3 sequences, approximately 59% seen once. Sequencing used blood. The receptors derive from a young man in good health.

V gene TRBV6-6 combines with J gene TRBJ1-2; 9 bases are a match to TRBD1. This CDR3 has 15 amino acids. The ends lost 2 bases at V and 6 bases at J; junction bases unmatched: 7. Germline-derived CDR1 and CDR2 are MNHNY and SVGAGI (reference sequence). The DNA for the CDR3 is TGTGCCAGCAGTTACCACAGGGGGCGCGGCGATGGCTACACCTTC. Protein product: CASSYHRGRGDGYTF.

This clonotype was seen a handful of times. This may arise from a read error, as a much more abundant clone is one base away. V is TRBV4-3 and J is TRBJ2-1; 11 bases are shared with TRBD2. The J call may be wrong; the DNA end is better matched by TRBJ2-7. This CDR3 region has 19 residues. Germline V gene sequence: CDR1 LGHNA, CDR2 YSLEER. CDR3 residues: CASSQDLGTSGFSYNEQYF. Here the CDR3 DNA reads TGCGCCAGCAGCCAAGACCTGGGGACTAGCGGTTTTTCCTACAATGAGCAGTACTTC.

This chain's CDR3 is CSASTGGPDTQYF. Written as DNA, the CDR3 is TGCAGTGCTAGCACAGGGGGTCCAGATACGCAGTATTTT. This chain joins TRBV20-1 and TRBJ2-3; 8 bases fit TRBD1. Germline CDR1 reads DFQATT; CDR2 reads SNEGSKA (reference sequence). This CDR3 has 13 residues. V shed 3 bases and J 4 bases; nucleotides not matched to a gene: 3.

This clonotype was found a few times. CDR3 nucleotides: TGCGCCAGCAGCACCCGAGGGGGTCCCACTGAAGCTTTCTTT. Translating gives CASSTRGGPTEAFF. V gene TRBV5-1 combines with J gene TRBJ1-1, with D perhaps TRBD1 (6 bases). The CDR3 is 14 residues long. Per germline, CDR1 SGHRS and CDR2 YFSETQ. Trimming removed 4 bases at V and 4 bases at J, with 14 bases between.

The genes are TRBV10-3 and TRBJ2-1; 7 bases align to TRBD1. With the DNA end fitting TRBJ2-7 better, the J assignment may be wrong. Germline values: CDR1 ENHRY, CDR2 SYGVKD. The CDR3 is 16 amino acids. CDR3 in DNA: TGTGCCATCAGTGACTCCACTAGGGACAGAGACAATGAGCAGTACTTC. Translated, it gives CAISDSTRDRDNEQYF.

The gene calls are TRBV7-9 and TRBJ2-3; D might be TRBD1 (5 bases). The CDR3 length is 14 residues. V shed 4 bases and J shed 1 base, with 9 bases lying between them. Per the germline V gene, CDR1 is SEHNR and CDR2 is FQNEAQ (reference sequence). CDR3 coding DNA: TGTGCCAGCAGCTCCCTACAGGGCACAGATACGCAGTATTTT. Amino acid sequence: CASSSLQGTDTQYF.

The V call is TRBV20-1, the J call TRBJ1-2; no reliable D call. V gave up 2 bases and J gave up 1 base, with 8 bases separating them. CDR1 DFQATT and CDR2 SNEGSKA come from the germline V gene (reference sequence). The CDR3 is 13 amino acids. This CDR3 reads CSARSLDNYGYTF. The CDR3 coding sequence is TGCAGTGCTAGATCCCTGGATAACTATGGCTACACCTTC.

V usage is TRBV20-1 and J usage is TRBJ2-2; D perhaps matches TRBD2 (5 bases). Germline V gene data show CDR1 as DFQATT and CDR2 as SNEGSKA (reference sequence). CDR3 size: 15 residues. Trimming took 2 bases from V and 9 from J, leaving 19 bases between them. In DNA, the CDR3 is TGCAGTGCTAGAACCCGGGATAATGGCGGTAGGGAGCTGTTTTTT. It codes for CSARTRDNGGRELFF.

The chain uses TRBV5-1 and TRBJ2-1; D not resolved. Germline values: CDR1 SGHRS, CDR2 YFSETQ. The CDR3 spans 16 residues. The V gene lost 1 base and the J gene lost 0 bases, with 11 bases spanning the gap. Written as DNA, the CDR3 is TGCGCCAGCAGCTTGCGGTACGAGGTCTCCTACAATGAGCAGTTCTTC. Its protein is CASSLRYEVSYNEQFF.

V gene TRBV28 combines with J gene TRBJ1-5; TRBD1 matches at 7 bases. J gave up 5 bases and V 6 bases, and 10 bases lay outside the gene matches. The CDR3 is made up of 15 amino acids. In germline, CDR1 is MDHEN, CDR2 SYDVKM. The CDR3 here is CASRPGTARHQPQHF. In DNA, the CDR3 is TGTGCCAGCAGACCCGGGACAGCCAGGCATCAGCCCCAGCATTTT.

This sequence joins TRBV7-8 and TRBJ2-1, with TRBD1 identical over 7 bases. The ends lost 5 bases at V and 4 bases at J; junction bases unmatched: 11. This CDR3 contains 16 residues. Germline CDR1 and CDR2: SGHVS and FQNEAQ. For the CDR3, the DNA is TGTGCCAGCAGCCCGGCACCGGGACAGAGTTACAATGAGCAGTTCTTC. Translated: CASSPAPGQSYNEQFF.

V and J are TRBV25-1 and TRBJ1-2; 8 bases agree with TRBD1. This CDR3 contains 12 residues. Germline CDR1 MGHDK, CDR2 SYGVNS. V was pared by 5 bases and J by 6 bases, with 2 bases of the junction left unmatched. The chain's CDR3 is CASSTGGDGYTF. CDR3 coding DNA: TGTGCCAGCAGTACAGGGGGTGATGGCTACACCTTC.

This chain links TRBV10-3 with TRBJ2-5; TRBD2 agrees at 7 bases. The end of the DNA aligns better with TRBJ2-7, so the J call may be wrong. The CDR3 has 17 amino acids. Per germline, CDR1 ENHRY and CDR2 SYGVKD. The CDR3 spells CAISDFIGASGPYEQYF. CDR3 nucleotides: TGTGCCATCAGTGATTTTATCGGAGCTAGCGGACCGTACGAGCAGTACTTC.

The CDR3: CSARDLLRGDPPETQYF. In DNA, the CDR3 is TGCAGTGCTAGAGATCTGCTACGCGGGGACCCCCCGGAGACCCAGTACTTC. This chain connects TRBV20-1 to TRBJ2-5; D might be TRBD2 (6 bases). Germline lookup yields CDR1 DFQATT and CDR2 SNEGSKA (reference sequence). The germline V and J ends were trimmed by 0 bases and 5 bases, with 22 bases remaining between them. The CDR3 spans 17 residues.

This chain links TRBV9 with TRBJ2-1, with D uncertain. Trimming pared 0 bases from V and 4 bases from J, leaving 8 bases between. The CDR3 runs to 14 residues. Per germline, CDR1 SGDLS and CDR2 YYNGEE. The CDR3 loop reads CASSVGQRYNEQFF. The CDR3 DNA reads TGTGCCAGCAGCGTAGGGCAGCGTTACAATGAGCAGTTCTTC.

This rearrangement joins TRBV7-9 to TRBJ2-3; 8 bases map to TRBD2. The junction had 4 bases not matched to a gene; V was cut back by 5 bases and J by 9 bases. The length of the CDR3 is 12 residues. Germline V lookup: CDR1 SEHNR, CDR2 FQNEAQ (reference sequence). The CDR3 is CASSQAGATQYF. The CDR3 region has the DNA TGTGCCAGCAGCCAAGCGGGAGCGACGCAGTATTTT. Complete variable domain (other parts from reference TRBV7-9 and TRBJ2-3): DTGVSQNPRHKITKRGQNVTFRCDPISEHNRLYWYRQTLGQGPEFLTYFQNEAQLEKSRLLSDRFSAERPKGSFSTLEIQRTEQGDSAMYLCASSQAGATQYFGPGTRLTVL.

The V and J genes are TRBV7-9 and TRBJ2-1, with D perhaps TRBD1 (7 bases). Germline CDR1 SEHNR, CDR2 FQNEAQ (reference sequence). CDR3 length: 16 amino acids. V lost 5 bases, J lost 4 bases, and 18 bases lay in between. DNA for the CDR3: TGTGCCAGCAGCCCCCCGGCGGGGACAGTGTACAATGAGCAGTTCTTC. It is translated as CASSPPAGTVYNEQFF. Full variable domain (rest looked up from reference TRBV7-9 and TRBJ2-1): DTGVSQNPRHKITKRGQNVTFRCDPISEHNRLYWYRQTLGQGPEFLTYFQNEAQLEKSRLLSDRFSAERPKGSFSTLEIQRTEQGDSAMYLCASSPPAGTVYNEQFFGPGTRLTVL.

CDR3 sequence (DNA): TGCAGTGCTAACGACAGGGTAGCTAATGAAAAACTGTTTTTT. The encoded protein is CSANDRVANEKLFF. J is TRBJ1-4 and V is TRBV20-1; 7 bases are shared with TRBD1. V dropped 4 bases and J dropped 3; count of bases not matched to a gene: 5. CDR3 length: 14 residues. Germline V gives CDR1 DFQATT, CDR2 SNEGSKA (reference sequence).

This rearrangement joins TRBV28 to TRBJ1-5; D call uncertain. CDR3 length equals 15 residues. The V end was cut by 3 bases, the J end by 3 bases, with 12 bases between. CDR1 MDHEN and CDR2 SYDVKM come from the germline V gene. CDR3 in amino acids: CASSLVLVNNQPQHF. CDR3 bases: TGTGCCAGCAGTTTGGTTCTCGTCAACAATCAGCCCCAGCATTTT.

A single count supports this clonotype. In nucleotides, the CDR3 is TGTGCCAGCAGTGTCTTAGCGGGGGGGACCTACAATGAGCAGTTCTTC. This translates into CASSVLAGGTYNEQFF. The chain combines TRBV27 with TRBJ2-1; 11 bases line up with TRBD2. Trimming at V came to 5 bases and at J to 2 bases, leaving 5 bases not matched to a gene. The length of the CDR3 is 16 residues. CDR1 is MNHEY and CDR2 is SMNVEV in the germline V gene (reference sequence).

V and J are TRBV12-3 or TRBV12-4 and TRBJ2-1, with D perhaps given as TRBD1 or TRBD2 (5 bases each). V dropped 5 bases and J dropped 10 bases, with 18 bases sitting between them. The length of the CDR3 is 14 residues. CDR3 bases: TGTGCCAGCAGTGTCGGGACCCCGACGAACGAGCAGTTCTTC. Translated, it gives CASSVGTPTNEQFF.

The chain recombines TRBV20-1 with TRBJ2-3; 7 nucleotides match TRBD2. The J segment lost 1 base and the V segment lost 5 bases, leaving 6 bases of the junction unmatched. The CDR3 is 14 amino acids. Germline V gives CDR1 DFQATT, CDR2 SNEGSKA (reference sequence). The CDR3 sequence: CSASQGGGTDTQYF. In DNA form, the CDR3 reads TGCAGTGCTTCCCAGGGAGGGGGCACAGATACGCAGTATTTT.

The CDR3 loop is CASSPGGGMNEQFF. The CDR3 nucleotides read TGTGCCAGCAGCCCAGGGGGCGGAATGAATGAGCAGTTCTTC. The chain employs TRBV11-3 and TRBJ2-1; TRBD1 agrees at 8 bases. The CDR3 runs to 14 residues. J was trimmed by 7 bases and V by 5 bases; bases with no gene match: 7. CDR1 SGHNT and CDR2 YENEEA come from the germline V gene.

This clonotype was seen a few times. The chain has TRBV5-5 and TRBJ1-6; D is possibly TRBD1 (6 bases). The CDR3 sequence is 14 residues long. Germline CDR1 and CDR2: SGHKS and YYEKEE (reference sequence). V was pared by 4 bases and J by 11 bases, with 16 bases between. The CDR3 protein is CASSQQGGIAPLHF. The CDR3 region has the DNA TGTGCCAGCAGCCAACAGGGTGGAATTGCACCCCTCCACTTT. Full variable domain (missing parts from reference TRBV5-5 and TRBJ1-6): DAGVTQSPTHLIKTRGQQVTLRCSPISGHKSVSWYQQVLGQGPQFIFQYYEKEERGRGNFPDRFSARQFPNYSSELNVNALLLGDSALYLCASSQQGGIAPLHFGNGTRLTVT.

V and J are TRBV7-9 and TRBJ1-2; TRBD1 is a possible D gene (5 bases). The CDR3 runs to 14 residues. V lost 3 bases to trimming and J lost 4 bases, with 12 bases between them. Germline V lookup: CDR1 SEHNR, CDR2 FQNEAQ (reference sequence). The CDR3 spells CASSFTGAIYGYTF. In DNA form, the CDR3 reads TGTGCCAGCAGCTTCACCGGGGCAATCTATGGCTACACCTTC.

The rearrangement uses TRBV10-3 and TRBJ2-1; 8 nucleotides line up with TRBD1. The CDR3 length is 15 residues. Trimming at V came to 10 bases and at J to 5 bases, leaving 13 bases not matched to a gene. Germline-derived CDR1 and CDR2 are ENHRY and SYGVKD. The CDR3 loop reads CASVRAGTGDNEQFF. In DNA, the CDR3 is TGTGCCAGCGTCCGAGCCGGGACAGGTGACAATGAGCAGTTCTTC.

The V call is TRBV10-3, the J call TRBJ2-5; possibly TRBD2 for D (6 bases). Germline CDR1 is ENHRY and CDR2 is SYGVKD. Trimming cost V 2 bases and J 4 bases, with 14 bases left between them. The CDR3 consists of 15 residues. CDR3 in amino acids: CAISESLAGRETQYF. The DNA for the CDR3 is TGTGCCATCAGTGAGAGTTTGGCGGGAAGAGAGACCCAGTACTTC.

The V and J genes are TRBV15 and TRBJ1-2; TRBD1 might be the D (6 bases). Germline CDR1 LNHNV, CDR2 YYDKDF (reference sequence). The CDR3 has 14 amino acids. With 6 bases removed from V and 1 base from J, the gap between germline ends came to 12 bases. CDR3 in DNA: TGTGCCACCAGAGTTGGACAGTTTAACTATGGCTACACCTTC. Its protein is CATRVGQFNYGYTF. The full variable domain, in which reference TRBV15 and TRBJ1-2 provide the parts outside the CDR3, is DAMVIQNPRYQVTQFGKPVTLSCSQTLNHNVMYWYQQKSSQAPKLLFHYYDKDFNNEADTPDNFQSRRPNTSFCFLDIRSPGLGDTAMYLCATRVGQFNYGYTFGSGTRLTVV.

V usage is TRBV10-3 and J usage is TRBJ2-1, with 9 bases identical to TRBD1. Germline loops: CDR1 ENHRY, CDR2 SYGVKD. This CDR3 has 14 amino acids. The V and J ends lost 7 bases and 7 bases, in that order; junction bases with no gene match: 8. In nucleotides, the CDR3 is TGTGCCATCACGACCGGGACAGGGACGAATGAGCAGTTCTTC. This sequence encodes CAITTGTGTNEQFF.